Described below is a single TCR beta chain sequence and its context. Trimming cost V 3 bases and J 5 bases; bases outside gene matches: 6. CDR1 SEHNR and CDR2 FQNEAQ come from the germline V gene (reference sequence). There are 14 residues in the CDR3. The sample is drawn from a study of OX40 agonist ivuxolimab in advanced cancers. Method: immunoSEQ multiplex PCR; TCRdb's copy keeps in-frame clones and lacks some. The sample carries about 36,000 clones, 78% recorded once. Source: CD4+ or CD8+ T cells sorted from blood, taken in a trial of the OX40 agonist ivuxolimab. The rearrangement uses TRBV7-9 and TRBJ1-1; 7 bases align to TRBD1. The receptor comes from an adult with an advanced solid tumor such as melanoma, head and neck, liver or kidney cancer. In DNA form, the CDR3 reads TGTGCCAGCAGCTTCTCAGGGGGGATGACTGAAGCTTTCTTT. The encoded protein is CASSFSGGMTEAFF.